The T cell receptor beta chain described here comes from a study of shared clonotypes between healthy human individuals. Regarding the study as a whole: The study generally estimated greater richness for naive than memory subsets. Limited genetic and exposure-history diversity came from having few donors.

Cells designated naive CD8 were CD45RO-negative and were positively selected for CCR7, with terminally differentiated effector memory CD45RA+ cells excluded. This CDR3 spans 16 amino acids. Trimming removed 0 bases from V and 4 bases from J; junction bases left unmatched: 8. Germline CDR1 is LGHNA and CDR2 is YSLEER. A word on this clone: Its antigen is undetermined.

The deep-level immunoSEQ assay was used. Sequenced by immunoSEQ multiplex PCR; TCRdb stores in-frame clones only, minus some. The table has more than 2 million clones, over 85% seen once. Sample: naive CD8+ T cells sorted from blood. J is TRBJ2-7 and V is TRBV4-3; the match to TRBD2 covers 8 bases. This sequence was found in a man aged 18 to 29 in good health. The CDR3 protein is CASSQEIGTRPYEQYF. Written as DNA, the CDR3 is TGCGCCAGCAGCCAAGAAATCGGGACTAGACCTTACGAGCAGTACTTC.